Presented here are 27 T cell receptor beta chains from one specimen sequenced in a study of OX40 agonist ivuxolimab in advanced cancers. The repertoire was sequenced with immunoSEQ multiplex PCR; TCRdb's copy has only in-frame clones and lacks some. The sample has tens of thousands of clones, over 70% seen once. This sample comprised CD4+ or CD8+ T cells sorted from blood, obtained in a trial of the OX40 agonist ivuxolimab. The receptor set was obtained from an adult with an advanced solid tumor such as melanoma, head and neck, liver or kidney cancer.

The J gene is TRBJ2-7, the V gene TRBV27, with D unresolved. CDR3 length equals 13 residues. The V end lost 6 bases, the J end lost 0 bases, and 9 bases lay between the germline ends. CDR1 is MNHEY, CDR2 SMNVEV, per germline (reference sequence). CDR3 nucleotide sequence: TGTGCCAGCAGCCCCGCCATCTCCTACGAGCAGTACTTC. Its translation is CASSPAISYEQYF.

The chain has TRBV27 and TRBJ2-7; D is unclear. CDR3 size: 16 residues. Germline CDR1 MNHEY, CDR2 SMNVEV (reference sequence). The V gene lost 2 bases and the J gene lost 0 bases, with 14 bases spanning the gap. The CDR3 spells CASSLMGSQSSYEQYF. The CDR3 DNA reads as TGTGCCAGCAGTTTAATGGGTAGCCAGAGCTCCTACGAGCAGTACTTC.

The CDR3 protein is CASSESAGGGQPQHF. In DNA form, the CDR3 reads TGTGCCAGCAGTGAATCGGCAGGGGGAGGTCAGCCCCAGCATTTT. The chain has TRBV6-4 and TRBJ1-5; 7 nucleotides line up with TRBD1. The germline V gene encodes CDR1 MRHNA and CDR2 SNTAGT. The trim removed 3 bases at V and 6 bases at J, leaving 8 bases unmatched. The CDR3 consists of 15 residues.

The chain combines TRBV19 with TRBJ1-2; D uncertain. This CDR3 contains 12 residues. CDR1 is LNHDA, CDR2 SQIVND, per germline (reference sequence). V gave up 4 bases and J gave up 8 bases, with 11 bases separating them. Written as DNA, the CDR3 is TGTGCCAGTAGTACATCCTTTGGCGGCTACACCTTC. Translation: CASSTSFGGYTF.

The chain recombines TRBV5-1 with TRBJ2-7, with 13 bases matching TRBD2. The ends lost 0 bases at V and 5 bases at J; junction bases unmatched: 8. The CDR3 length is 17 residues. Germline-derived CDR1 and CDR2 are SGHRS and YFSETQ. The CDR3 protein is CASSLGWTSGSKDEQYF. The CDR3 bases are TGCGCCAGCAGCTTGGGGTGGACTAGCGGGAGTAAGGACGAGCAGTACTTC.

This chain joins TRBV5-1 and TRBJ2-5; D is ambiguous. Between the trimmed V and J ends, which lost 7 bases and 5 bases, there was a span of 6 bases. This CDR3 has 10 residues. Germline-derived CDR1 and CDR2 are SGHRS and YFSETQ. The CDR3 loop is CASPPETQYF. The CDR3, as DNA: TGCGCCAGCCCCCCGGAGACCCAGTACTTC.

The genes are TRBV6-5 and TRBJ1-2; 10 positions agree with TRBD1. Germline V lookup: CDR1 MNHEY, CDR2 SVGAGI. The CDR3 extends over 15 amino acids. V lost 6 bases, J lost 3 bases, and 7 bases stayed unmatched. The CDR3 DNA sequence: TGTGCCAGCAGCCGAGGGACAGGGGCCGACTATGGCTACACCTTC. Its translation: CASSRGTGADYGYTF.

The V and J genes are TRBV7-3 and TRBJ2-3; 10 bases match TRBD2. Germline CDR1 is SGHTA and CDR2 is FQGTGA. This CDR3 contains 15 residues. Losses at the gene ends were 5 bases for V and 3 bases for J; bases not matched to a gene: 5. CDR3 loop: CASSPGLAETDTQYF. CDR3 nucleotide sequence: TGTGCCAGCAGCCCCGGACTAGCGGAAACAGATACGCAGTATTTT.

The rearrangement joins TRBV6-5 to TRBJ1-1; TRBD1 matches 8 bases. CDR1 and CDR2 (germline): MNHEY, SVGAGI. CDR3 length equals 13 residues. V was clipped by 3 bases and J by 4 bases; unmatched bases: 1. Here the CDR3 DNA reads TGTGCCAGCAGTTATACAGGGGGCACTGAAGCTTTCTTT. Amino acids: CASSYTGGTEAFF.

The chain combines TRBV6-5 with TRBJ2-7; TRBD2 might be the D (5 bases). Trimming removed 0 bases at V and 2 bases at J, with 11 bases between. This CDR3 has 15 amino acids. Germline V CDR1 and CDR2: MNHEY, SVGAGI. Here the CDR3 reads CASSYSAREPYEQYF. In DNA form, the CDR3 reads TGTGCCAGCAGTTACTCTGCGAGGGAACCCTACGAGCAGTACTTC.

The V call is TRBV5-1, the J call TRBJ2-1; no firm D call. The germline V gene encodes CDR1 SGHRS and CDR2 YFSETQ. V was pared by 1 base and J by 5 bases, with 7 bases between. The length of the CDR3 is 13 residues. CDR3: CASSLNTNNEQFF. CDR3 in DNA: TGCGCCAGCAGCTTGAACACGAACAATGAGCAGTTCTTC.

The genes are TRBV6-1 and TRBJ1-1; D ambiguous. The CDR3 length is 14 residues. Looked up from germline, CDR1 is MNHNS and CDR2 is SASEGT. V was pared by 2 bases and J by 4 bases, with 11 bases between. The CDR3 loop is CASSELPTATEAFF. The CDR3 DNA reads as TGTGCCAGCAGTGAATTACCTACGGCCACTGAAGCTTTCTTT.

This sequence joins TRBV30 and TRBJ2-7; a weak D match, TRBD1 (6 bases). The V end was cut by 0 bases, the J end by 5 bases, with 11 bases between. Germline loops: CDR1 GTSNPN, CDR2 SVGIG (reference sequence). This CDR3 has 13 residues. The CDR3, as DNA: TGTGCCTGGAGTGTACAGGGAAGCCACGAGCAGTACTTC. It translates to CAWSVQGSHEQYF. Full variable domain (remainder filled in from reference TRBV30 and TRBJ2-7): SQTIHQWPATLVQPVGSPLSLECTVEGTSNPNLYWYRQAAGRGLQLLFYSVGIGQISSEVPQNLSASRPQDRQFILSSKKLLLSDSGFYLCAWSVQGSHEQYFGPGTRLTVT.

The chain has TRBV7-2 and TRBJ2-5; a weak D match, TRBD1 (6 bases). Trimming removed 9 bases at V and 2 bases at J, with 13 bases between. CDR1 and CDR2 from the germline V gene are SGHTA and FQGNSA. This CDR3 has 13 residues. This chain's CDR3 is CASGRGGQETQYF. CDR3 DNA sequence: TGTGCCAGTGGCAGGGGTGGGCAAGAGACCCAGTACTTC.

The V call is TRBV12-1, the J call TRBJ2-1; TRBD2 was called by the table and not checked on the DNA. TRBV12-1 is tagged as a pseudogene. CDR3 length equals 18 residues. CDR3 residues: CASSSTKSGSLVYNEQFF. DNA of the CDR3: TGTGCCAGCAGCTCTACCAAAAGCGGGAGTTTGGTTTACAATGAGCAGTTCTTC.

This clone was seen a handful of times. V is TRBV18 and J is TRBJ1-1; D gene uncertain. Germline-derived CDR1 and CDR2 are KGHSH and LQKENI. CDR3 length: 16 amino acids. The V gene lost 6 bases and the J gene lost 4 bases, with 21 bases spanning the gap. The CDR3 DNA follows: TGTGCCAGCTCGCAAGGTAGGGCCGAATTAGTCACTGAAGCTTTCTTT. It encodes CASSQGRAELVTEAFF.

The chain couples TRBV14 to TRBJ2-1; 9 bases align to TRBD2. The J segment lost 6 bases and the V segment lost 4 bases, leaving 10 bases of the junction unmatched. This CDR3 has 16 residues. The V gene's germline CDR1 is SGHDN and CDR2 FVKESK. Written as DNA, the CDR3 is TGTGCCAGCAGCCTCAGAGGGACTAGCACTACCAATGAGCAGTTCTTC. This sequence encodes CASSLRGTSTTNEQFF. Looking up the rest from reference TRBV14 and TRBJ2-1 gives the full variable domain: EAGVTQFPSHSVIEKGQTVTLRCDPISGHDNLYWYRRVMGKEIKFLLHFVKESKQDESGMPNNRFLAERTGGTYSTLKVQPAELEDSGVYFCASSLRGTSTTNEQFFGPGTRLTVL.

The V and J genes are TRBV9 and TRBJ1-1; no definite D call. In germline, CDR1 is SGDLS, CDR2 YYNGEE. Trimming pared 3 bases from V and 1 base from J, leaving 19 bases between. The CDR3 runs to 17 residues. The CDR3 loop is CASSAGRNRHQNTEAFF. The CDR3 DNA reads as TGTGCCAGCAGCGCCGGACGGAATCGACACCAGAACACTGAAGCTTTCTTT.

V is TRBV11-2 and J is TRBJ2-7; D is possibly TRBD1 (5 bases). From germline, CDR1 is SGHAT and CDR2 FQNNGV. The CDR3 consists of 14 residues. The V end lost 7 bases, the J end lost 0 bases, and 13 bases lay between the germline ends. CDR3 residues: CASNDRGHSYEQYF. Here the CDR3 DNA reads TGTGCCAGCAACGATAGGGGCCACTCCTACGAGCAGTACTTC.

This rearrangement joins TRBV28 to TRBJ1-2; D ambiguous. There are 13 residues in the CDR3. CDR1 is MDHEN and CDR2 is SYDVKM in the germline V gene. Trimming removed 8 bases from V and 1 base from J, with 11 bases in between. The chain's CDR3 is CASSEANNYGYTF. The CDR3, as DNA: TGTGCCAGCTCAGAAGCGAATAACTATGGCTACACCTTC.

The chain is built from TRBV5-1 and TRBJ2-2; TRBD2 matches at 9 bases. J lost 4 bases, V lost 0 bases, and 4 bases had no gene match. The CDR3 extends over 16 amino acids. Germline V CDR1 and CDR2: SGHRS, YFSETQ. The CDR3 protein is CASSLGLAEGTGELFF. CDR3 nucleotide sequence: TGCGCCAGCAGCTTGGGACTAGCGGAAGGCACCGGGGAGCTGTTTTTT.

The chain couples TRBV5-1 to TRBJ2-7, with D possibly being TRBD1 or TRBD2 (5 bases each). The CDR3 extends over 14 amino acids. Trimming shortened V by 0 bases and J by 7 bases, and 14 bases separated the two germline ends. Germline V gives CDR1 SGHRS, CDR2 YFSETQ. CDR3 nucleotides: TGCGCCAGCAGCTTGGCTCAGGGAGAGAGGGAGCAGTACTTC. The encoded protein is CASSLAQGEREQYF.

This chain connects TRBV9 to TRBJ2-7, with D possibly TRBD2 on 5 matching bases. Germline CDR1 reads SGDLS; CDR2 reads YYNGEE. The V gene lost 0 bases and the J gene lost 1 base, with 11 bases spanning the gap. The CDR3 is 15 residues long. The CDR3 sequence: CASSVGQSGSYEQYF. In nucleotides, the CDR3 is TGTGCCAGCAGCGTAGGTCAAAGCGGATCCTACGAGCAGTACTTC.

J is TRBJ2-5 and V is TRBV11-1; 7 bases map to TRBD2. The CDR3 length is 15 residues. Germline trimming cut 5 bases from V and 5 bases from J; bases unmatched to any gene: 11. Germline V CDR1 and CDR2: SGHAT, FQDESV (reference sequence). The CDR3 spells CASSPWTRRGETQYF. The CDR3 nucleotides are TGTGCCAGCAGCCCCTGGACTAGGCGGGGGGAGACCCAGTACTTC.

The chain carries TRBV6-5 and TRBJ2-7; 9 bases fit TRBD1. Germline assignment: CDR1 MNHEY and CDR2 SVGAGI. V shed 8 bases, J shed 7 bases, and the junction held 6 bases outside the gene matches. The CDR3 spans 12 residues. The CDR3 is CASGRGTGEQYF. DNA of the CDR3: TGTGCCAGCGGCAGGGGGACAGGGGAGCAGTACTTC.

The CDR3 loop is CASSLMGQGSDTQYF. CDR3 coding DNA: TGTGCCAGCAGCTTAATGGGACAGGGGTCCGATACGCAGTATTTT. The rearrangement uses TRBV7-3 and TRBJ2-3; 10 positions match TRBD1. The ends lost 1 base at V and 6 bases at J; junction bases unmatched: 4. Per germline, CDR1 SGHTA and CDR2 FQGTGA. The CDR3 spans 15 residues.

This clone was seen a single time. This sequence joins TRBV5-8 and TRBJ2-1; D is possibly TRBD2 (6 bases). Trimming shortened V by 4 bases and J by 4 bases, and 21 bases separated the two germline ends. The germline V gene encodes CDR1 SGHTS and CDR2 YDEGEE. The CDR3 is 17 amino acids. The CDR3 DNA follows: TGTGCCAGCAGCGTGGGGACTCCGCAAGGAATTTACAATGAGCAGTTCTTC. Amino acids: CASSVGTPQGIYNEQFF.